One and the same sample provided the 9 T cell receptor beta chains below, sequenced in a study of blood T cell repertoires in COVID-19. The assay was immunoSEQ multiplex PCR, and TCRdb's table has in-frame clones only and misses some. This table holds 160,000 or so clones, 65% to 85% found once. The sequencing sample was made of PBMCs or T cells enriched from blood (not recorded which). The receptors shown here come from a man between 35 and 55 years old who had recovered from COVID-19.

The chain couples TRBV11-2 to TRBJ2-1, with a tentative D call TRBD1 (6 bases). V gave up 6 bases and J gave up 9 bases, with 12 bases separating them. The CDR3 covers 12 residues. Per germline, CDR1 SGHAT and CDR2 FQNNGV. The CDR3 DNA sequence: TGTGCCAGCAGAACCATAGGGGGTGAGCAGTTCTTC. Amino acids: CASRTIGGEQFF.

This chain uses TRBV6-5 with TRBJ2-1; TRBD2 might be the D (5 bases). This CDR3 contains 15 residues. The V gene's germline CDR1 is MNHEY and CDR2 SVGAGI. V gave up 5 bases and J gave up 2 bases, with 13 bases separating them. The CDR3: CASSRRGEAYNEQFF. DNA for the CDR3: TGTGCCAGCAGTAGACGGGGAGAAGCCTACAATGAGCAGTTCTTC.

The chain links TRBV19 to TRBJ2-1; D may be TRBD1 (5 bases). Trimming left V 0 bases short and J 2 bases short, with 11 bases between. Germline V gene lookup returns CDR1 LNHDA and CDR2 SQIVND (reference sequence). The CDR3 spans 16 residues. The CDR3 loop is CASSIDTGSPYNEQFF. The CDR3 DNA sequence: TGTGCCAGTAGTATAGATACAGGTTCTCCCTACAATGAGCAGTTCTTC.

The J gene is TRBJ1-1, the V gene TRBV19; D is unresolved. The CDR3 sequence is 13 residues long. In germline, CDR1 is LNHDA, CDR2 SQIVND (reference sequence). Trimming removed 4 bases from V and 0 bases from J, with 6 bases in between. The DNA for the CDR3 is TGTGCCAGTAGTACACTAGTGAACACTGAAGCTTTCTTT. It specifies CASSTLVNTEAFF. Full variable domain (rest looked up from reference TRBV19 and TRBJ1-1): DGGITQSPKYLFRKEGQNVTLSCEQNLNHDAMYWYRQDPGQGLRLIYYSQIVNDFQKGDIAEGYSVSREKKESFPLTVTSAQKNPTAFYLCASSTLVNTEAFFGQGTRLTVV.

The rearrangement joins TRBV30 to TRBJ1-1; D perhaps matches TRBD1 (6 bases). The V and J ends lost 1 base and 7 bases respectively, with 7 bases between them. Germline V gene data show CDR1 as GTSNPN and CDR2 as SVGIG (reference sequence). The CDR3 is made up of 11 amino acids. The CDR3 nucleotides read TGTGCCTGGAGTGACAGGGATGAAGCTTTCTTT. This translates into CAWSDRDEAFF. The variable domain in full, with the rest retrieved from reference TRBV30 and TRBJ1-1, is SQTIHQWPATLVQPVGSPLSLECTVEGTSNPNLYWYRQAAGRGLQLLFYSVGIGQISSEVPQNLSASRPQDRQFILSSKKLLLSDSGFYLCAWSDRDEAFFGQGTRLTVV.

The chain links TRBV3-1 (or the pseudogene TRBV3-2) to TRBJ1-2, with D possibly matching TRBD1 (5 bases). V lost 5 bases, J lost 0 bases, and 16 bases lay in between. Germline V gene lookup returns CDR1 LGHDT and CDR2 YNNKEL (reference sequence). The length of the CDR3 is 16 residues. CDR3 amino acids: CASSNSDREANYGYTF. The DNA of the CDR3 is TGTGCCAGCAGCAACAGTGACAGAGAAGCTAACTATGGCTACACCTTC.

This clone has only a few counts. The CDR3 DNA reads as TGTGCCAGCAGCAGACAGAAGGCCCACGAGCAGTACTTC. It yields the protein CASSRQKAHEQYF. The chain uses TRBV2 and TRBJ2-7; perhaps TRBD1 as D (5 bases). Trimming shortened V by 6 bases and J by 5 bases, and 14 bases separated the two germline ends. The CDR3 covers 13 residues. Germline loops: CDR1 SNHLY, CDR2 FYNNEI.

The V call is TRBV5-6, the J call TRBJ2-3; 8 nucleotides align to TRBD2. The CDR3 covers 16 residues. V shed 3 bases, J shed 1 base, and the junction held 7 bases outside the gene matches. In germline, CDR1 is SGHDT, CDR2 YYEEEE. Here the CDR3 DNA reads TGTGCCAGCAGCTACCCGGAACTAGCGGGCACAGATACGCAGTATTTT. Its translation: CASSYPELAGTDTQYF. The full variable domain, rest sourced from reference TRBV5-6 and TRBJ2-3, is DAGVTQSPTHLIKTRGQQVTLRCSPKSGHDTVSWYQQALGQGPQFIFQYYEEEERQRGNFPDRFSGHQFPNYSSELNVNALLLGDSALYLCASSYPELAGTDTQYFGPGTRLTVL.

In the case of this clone: One end of the junction varies from germline; a read error may be responsible. The genes are TRBV6-4 and TRBJ1-3; perhaps TRBD1 as D (5 bases). Germline lookup yields CDR1 MRHNA and CDR2 SNTAGT. The CDR3 runs 16 residues. In DNA form, the CDR3 reads TGTGCCAGCAGTGACTTGGGGGGTGTCTCTGGAAACATCATATATTTT. Amino acids: CASSDLGGVSGNIIYF.